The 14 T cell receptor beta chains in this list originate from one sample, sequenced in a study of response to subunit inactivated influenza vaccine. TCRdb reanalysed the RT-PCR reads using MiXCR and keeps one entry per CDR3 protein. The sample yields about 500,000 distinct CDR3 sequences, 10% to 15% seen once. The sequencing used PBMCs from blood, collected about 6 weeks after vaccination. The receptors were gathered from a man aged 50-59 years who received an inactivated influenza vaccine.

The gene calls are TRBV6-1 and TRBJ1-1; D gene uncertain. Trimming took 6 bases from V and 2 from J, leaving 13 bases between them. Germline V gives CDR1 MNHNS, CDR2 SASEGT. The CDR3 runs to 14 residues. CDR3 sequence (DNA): TGTGCCAGCAGAGTGACCTTGGGAAACACTGAAGCTTTCTTT. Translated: CASRVTLGNTEAFF.

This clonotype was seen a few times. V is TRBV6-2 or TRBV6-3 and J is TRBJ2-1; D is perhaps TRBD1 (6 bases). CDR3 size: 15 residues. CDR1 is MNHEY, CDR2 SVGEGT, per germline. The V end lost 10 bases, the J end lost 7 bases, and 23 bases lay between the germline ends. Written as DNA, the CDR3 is TGTGCCATTAAGGACAGCAACCGCCCGGGGAATGAGCAGTTCTTC. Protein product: CAIKDSNRPGNEQFF.

CDR3 nucleotides: TGTGCCAGCAGTTTGTTCGTTCGGGACTCTCCATCCTACGAGCAGTACTTC. Translation: CASSLFVRDSPSYEQYF. The rearrangement joins TRBV28 to TRBJ2-7; weak D call: TRBD2 (6 bases). Germline lookup yields CDR1 MDHEN and CDR2 SYDVKM. CDR3 length: 17 residues. V was clipped by 3 bases and J by 1 base, with 19 bases between them.

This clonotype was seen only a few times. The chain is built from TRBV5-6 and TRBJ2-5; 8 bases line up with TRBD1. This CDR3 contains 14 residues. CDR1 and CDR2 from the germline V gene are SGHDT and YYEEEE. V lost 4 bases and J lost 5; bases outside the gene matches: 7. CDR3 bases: TGTGCCAGCAGCCATCGGACAGGGTGGGAGACCCAGTACTTC. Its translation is CASSHRTGWETQYF.

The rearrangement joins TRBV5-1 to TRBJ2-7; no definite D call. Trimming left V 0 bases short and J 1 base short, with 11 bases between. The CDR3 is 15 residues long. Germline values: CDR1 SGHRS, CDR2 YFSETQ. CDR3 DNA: TGCGCCAGCAGCTTGGGCGGAAGCTTTTCCTACGAGCAGTACTTC. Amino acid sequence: CASSLGGSFSYEQYF.

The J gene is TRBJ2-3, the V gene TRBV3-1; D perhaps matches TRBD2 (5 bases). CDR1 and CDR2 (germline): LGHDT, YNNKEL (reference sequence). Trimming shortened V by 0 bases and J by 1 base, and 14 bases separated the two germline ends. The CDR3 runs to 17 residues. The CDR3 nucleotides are TGTGCCAGCAGCCAAGATCAAAGCGGAACACGCACAGATACGCAGTATTTT. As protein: CASSQDQSGTRTDTQYF.

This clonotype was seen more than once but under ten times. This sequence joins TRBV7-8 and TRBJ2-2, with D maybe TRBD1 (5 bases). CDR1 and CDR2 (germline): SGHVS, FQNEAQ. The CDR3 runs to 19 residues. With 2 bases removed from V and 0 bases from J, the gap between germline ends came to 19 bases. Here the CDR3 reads CASSLSPSPQVTNTGELFF. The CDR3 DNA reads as TGTGCCAGCAGCTTAAGCCCGTCCCCACAGGTTACGAACACCGGGGAGCTGTTTTTT.

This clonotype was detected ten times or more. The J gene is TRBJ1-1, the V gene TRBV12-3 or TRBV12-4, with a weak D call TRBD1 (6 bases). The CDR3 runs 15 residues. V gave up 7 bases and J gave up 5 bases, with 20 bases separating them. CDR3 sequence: CASTQWTADFTEAFF. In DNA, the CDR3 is TGTGCCAGCACCCAGTGGACAGCGGACTTTACTGAAGCTTTCTTT.

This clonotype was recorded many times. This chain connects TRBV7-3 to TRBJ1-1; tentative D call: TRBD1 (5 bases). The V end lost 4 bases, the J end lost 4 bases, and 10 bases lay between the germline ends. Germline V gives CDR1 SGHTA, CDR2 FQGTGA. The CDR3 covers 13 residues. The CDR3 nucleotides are TGTGCCAGCAGCTCGCAGGGAGGCACTGAAGCTTTCTTT. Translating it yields CASSSQGGTEAFF.

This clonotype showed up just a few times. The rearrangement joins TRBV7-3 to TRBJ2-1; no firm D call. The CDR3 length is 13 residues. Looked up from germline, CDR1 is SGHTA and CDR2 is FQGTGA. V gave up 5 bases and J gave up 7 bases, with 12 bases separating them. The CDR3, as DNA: TGTGCCAGCAGCCCCTATACGGTGAATGAGCAGTTCTTC. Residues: CASSPYTVNEQFF.

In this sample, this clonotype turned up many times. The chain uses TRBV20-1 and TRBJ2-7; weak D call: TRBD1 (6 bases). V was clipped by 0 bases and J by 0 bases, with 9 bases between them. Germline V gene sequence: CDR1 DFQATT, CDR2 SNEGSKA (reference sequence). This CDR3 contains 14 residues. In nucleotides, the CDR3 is TGCAGTGCTAGAGATCGGACAGTCTCCTACGAGCAGTACTTC. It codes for CSARDRTVSYEQYF.

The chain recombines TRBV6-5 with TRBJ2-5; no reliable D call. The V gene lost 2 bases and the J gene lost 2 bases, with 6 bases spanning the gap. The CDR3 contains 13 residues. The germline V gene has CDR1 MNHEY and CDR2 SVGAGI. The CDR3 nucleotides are TGTGCCAGCAGTTACACTATTCAAGAGACCCAGTACTTC. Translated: CASSYTIQETQYF.

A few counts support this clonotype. CDR3 residues: CASSQGGTGGKNIQYF. For the CDR3, the DNA is TGTGCCAGCAGCCAAGGCGGGACAGGGGGCAAAAACATTCAGTACTTC. J is TRBJ2-4 and V is TRBV4-2; 11 positions match TRBD1. CDR3 length: 16 amino acids. The trim removed 1 base at V and 3 bases at J, leaving 2 bases unmatched. The germline V gene encodes CDR1 LGHNA and CDR2 YNFKEQ.

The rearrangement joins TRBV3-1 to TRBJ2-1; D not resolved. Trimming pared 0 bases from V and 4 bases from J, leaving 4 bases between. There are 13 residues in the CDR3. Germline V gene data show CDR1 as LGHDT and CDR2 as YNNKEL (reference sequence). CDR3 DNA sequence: TGTGCCAGCAGCCAAGATCGGTACAATGAGCAGTTCTTC. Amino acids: CASSQDRYNEQFF.